The rows below give T cell receptor beta chains drawn from one sample of a study of blood T cell repertoires in COVID-19. The table came from immunoSEQ multiplex PCR; TCRdb's copy has only in-frame clones and leaves some out. The table includes 50,000 to 75,000 clones, 76% detected once. The sequenced material came from peripheral blood. The receptors shown here come from a woman older than 75 with acute or convalescent COVID-19. Each CDR3 is given with its conserved first and last residue. The order of the fields is J gene, clone size, V gene, D gene, CDR3 protein, CDR3 DNA. The D gene is left open where the match is weak. Clone size is shown for a subset of rows, as once, few, many or a class of expanded clone.

j_call: TRBJ1-2
clone_size: -
v_call: TRBV5-4
d_call: -
cdr3_aa: CASSLASTVGYTF
cdr3_nt: TGTGCCAGCAGCTTGGCTTCGACAGTTGGCTACACCTTC

j_call: TRBJ2-3
clone_size: few
v_call: TRBV2
d_call: -
cdr3_aa: CASRPPGLGHTGTQYF
cdr3_nt: TGTGCCAGCAGGCCTCCGGGACTGGGCCACACAGGTACGCAGTATTTT

j_call: TRBJ1-2
clone_size: -
v_call: TRBV2
d_call: TRBD1
cdr3_aa: CASSIGQGSGYTF
cdr3_nt: TGTGCCAGCAGTATAGGACAGGGATCTGGCTACACCTTC

j_call: TRBJ1-1
clone_size: -
v_call: TRBV29-1
d_call: -
cdr3_aa: CSGSVNTEAFF
cdr3_nt: TGCAGCGGCAGCGTGAACACTGAAGCTTTCTTT

j_call: TRBJ1-2
clone_size: -
v_call: TRBV10-3
d_call: TRBD1
cdr3_aa: CAISETGTVYGYTF
cdr3_nt: TGTGCCATCAGTGAGACTGGGACAGTCTATGGCTACACCTTC

j_call: TRBJ1-3
clone_size: -
v_call: TRBV19
d_call: -
cdr3_aa: CANLPGLFSGNTIYF
cdr3_nt: TGTGCCAACCTCCCGGGACTTTTCTCTGGAAACACCATATATTTT

j_call: TRBJ1-6
clone_size: once
v_call: TRBV15
d_call: -
cdr3_aa: CATGRGGGRTSPLHF
cdr3_nt: TGTGCCACCGGGCGGGGTGGAGGGCGGACTTCACCCCTCCACTTT

j_call: TRBJ2-7
clone_size: -
v_call: TRBV6-2/TRBV6-3
d_call: -
cdr3_aa: CASSYGRGRKISYEQYF
cdr3_nt: TGTGCCAGCAGTTACGGACGCGGGCGGAAGATATCCTACGAGCAGTACTTC

j_call: TRBJ2-3
clone_size: few
v_call: TRBV2
d_call: TRBD2
cdr3_aa: CASSEPSGRTDTQYF
cdr3_nt: TGTGCCAGCAGTGAACCTAGCGGGAGGACAGATACGCAGTATTTT

j_call: TRBJ2-1
clone_size: -
v_call: TRBV29-1
d_call: TRBD2
cdr3_aa: CSVKRAGNSYNEQFF
cdr3_nt: TGCAGCGTTAAACGAGCGGGGAACTCCTACAATGAGCAGTTCTTC

j_call: TRBJ1-5
clone_size: few
v_call: TRBV7-9
d_call: TRBD1
cdr3_aa: CASSPAFGSGGDQPQHF
cdr3_nt: TGTGCCAGCAGCCCCGCTTTTGGGTCAGGGGGTGACCAGCCCCAGCATTTT

j_call: TRBJ2-1
clone_size: -
v_call: TRBV29-1
d_call: TRBD1
cdr3_aa: CSVGTGGYNEQFF
cdr3_nt: TGCAGCGTCGGGACAGGGGGTTACAATGAGCAGTTCTTC